Below are 11 T cell receptor beta chains sequenced from a single sample in a study of control samples from healthy donors and cancer patients. The protocol was immunoSEQ multiplex PCR, while the TCRdb copy is restricted to in-frame clones and leaves out a portion. This sample has under 200,000 clones, with 88% found just once. Sequences were obtained from blood. The receptors come from a woman in her 30s in good health.

The V gene is TRBV5-6, the J gene TRBJ2-3; D not certain. In germline, CDR1 is SGHDT, CDR2 YYEEEE. The CDR3 runs to 18 residues. The V and J ends lost 4 bases and 0 bases respectively, with 21 bases between them. The chain's CDR3 is CASSPAFGRPSSTDTQYF. Here the CDR3 DNA reads TGTGCCAGCAGCCCAGCGTTCGGTAGGCCCTCTAGCACAGATACGCAGTATTTT.

This clone appeared once. V is TRBV27 and J is TRBJ1-1, with 8 positions matching TRBD1. Unmatched junction bases numbered 6, after V lost 8 bases and J lost 4 bases. The CDR3 spans 13 residues. CDR1 and CDR2 from the germline V gene are MNHEY and SMNVEV (reference sequence). This CDR3 is CASGLTGGTEAFF. In nucleotides, the CDR3 is TGTGCCAGCGGATTAACAGGGGGCACTGAAGCTTTCTTT.

The chain links TRBV9 to TRBJ1-4; D uncertain. This CDR3 contains 14 residues. CDR1 is SGDLS and CDR2 is YYNGEE in the germline V gene. V lost 0 bases and J lost 4, with 7 bases in between. In DNA form, the CDR3 reads TGTGCCAGCAGCGTAGGAACGGGTAATGAAAAACTGTTTTTT. It translates to CASSVGTGNEKLFF.

The chain has TRBV7-9 and TRBJ1-1; D not resolved. This CDR3 comprises 12 residues. Between the trimmed V and J ends, which lost 3 bases and 6 bases, there was a span of 8 bases. The germline V gene encodes CDR1 SEHNR and CDR2 FQNEAQ (reference sequence). The CDR3 DNA reads as TGTGCCAGCAGCTTCGGTTCCCCTGAAGCTTTCTTT. Its protein is CASSFGSPEAFF.

The V call is TRBV7-8, the J call TRBJ1-6; 7 bases align to TRBD1. The germline gives CDR1 SGHVS, CDR2 FQNEAQ. V gave up 5 bases and J gave up 10 bases; unmatched junction bases: 11. The CDR3 extends over 15 amino acids. DNA of the CDR3: TGTGCCAGCAGCCCCCGGTCCAGGGGGGACTCACCCCTCCACTTT. Its protein product is CASSPRSRGDSPLHF.

This clone was counted a few times. This rearrangement joins TRBV30 to TRBJ1-1; D unresolved. Germline values: CDR1 GTSNPN, CDR2 SVGIG (reference sequence). Trimming pared 0 bases from V and 5 bases from J, leaving 19 bases between. The CDR3 runs to 16 residues. The CDR3 here is CAWSVTPSRPGTEAFF. Here the CDR3 DNA reads TGTGCCTGGAGTGTAACGCCTTCTAGGCCTGGGACTGAAGCTTTCTTT.

The chain carries TRBV5-1 and TRBJ1-1, with D hard to call. The CDR3 has 14 residues. Germline V CDR1 and CDR2: SGHRS, YFSETQ. Trimming shortened V by 5 bases and J by 0 bases, and 11 bases separated the two germline ends. The CDR3 loop reads CASSRLQVNTEAFF. In DNA, the CDR3 is TGCGCCAGCAGTAGACTTCAAGTGAACACTGAAGCTTTCTTT.

In this sample, this clone turned up a few times. V usage is TRBV19 and J usage is TRBJ1-5, with TRBD1 identical over 8 bases. CDR1 LNHDA and CDR2 SQIVND come from the germline V gene (reference sequence). V trimming: 6 bases; J trimming: 2 bases; junction bases outside the gene matches: 6. This CDR3 spans 15 amino acids. CDR3 coding DNA: TGTGCCAGTAGGGGAGGACAGGGTGGCAATCAGCCCCAGCATTTT. Its protein product is CASRGGQGGNQPQHF.

This clone was detected only a few times. The chain couples TRBV29-1 to TRBJ1-3; no definite D call. Trimming took off 4 bases at V and 0 bases at J, with 13 bases between the two ends. The CDR3 runs to 15 residues. Germline-derived CDR1 and CDR2 are SQVTM and ANQGSEA. CDR3 sequence: CSVAHGLRSGNTIYF. The CDR3 region has the DNA TGCAGCGTTGCACATGGTCTACGCTCTGGAAACACCATATATTTT. Combining the CDR3 with reference TRBV29-1 and TRBJ1-3 gives the whole variable domain SAVISQKPSRDICQRGTSLTIQCQVDSQVTMMFWYRQQPGQSLTLIATANQGSEATYESGFVIDKFPISRPNLTFSTLTVSNMSPEDSSIYLCSVAHGLRSGNTIYFGEGSWLTVV.

In its sample, this clone was seen once. V is TRBV6-1 and J is TRBJ2-6; D is ambiguous. The CDR3 consists of 17 residues. Per the germline V gene, CDR1 is MNHNS and CDR2 is SASEGT. The germline V and J ends were trimmed by 2 bases and 2 bases, with 13 bases remaining between them. This CDR3 reads CASSEKPELTGANVLTF. The DNA for the CDR3 is TGTGCCAGCAGTGAAAAGCCCGAGTTAACTGGGGCCAACGTCCTGACTTTC.

This clone was counted between two and nine times. This chain links TRBV2 with TRBJ1-5; tentatively, D is TRBD1 (5 bases). CDR3 length: 13 residues. With 4 bases removed from V and 1 base from J, the gap between germline ends came to 5 bases. CDR1 SNHLY and CDR2 FYNNEI come from the germline V gene. The CDR3 region has the DNA TGTGCCAGCAGTGGGGGGAGCAATCAGCCCCAGCATTTT. Its translation: CASSGGSNQPQHF.